This is a list of T cell receptor beta chains from one sample in a study of blood T cell repertoires in COVID-19. Clones were sequenced by immunoSEQ multiplex PCR, and TCRdb holds only the in-frame ones, with some missing. Among about 100,000 clones listed, about 80% were seen once. The sample taken for sequencing was peripheral blood. Receptors were obtained from a man aged 65 to 85 with active or convalescent COVID-19. The CDR3 runs from the conserved cysteine through the conserved F or W. The D gene is left open where the match is weak. Part of the rows lack a size; the others show once, few, many or a class for expanded clones.

>-|TRBV19|TRBJ1-2|-
CASTHVGSAVYGYTF
TGTGCCAGTACCCACGTTGGCAGTGCGGTCTATGGCTACACCTTC
>-|TRBV21-1|TRBJ1-1|-
CASSLRTGTGLGAFF
TGTGCCAGCAGCCTCCGGACCGGGACAGGGTTAGGAGCTTTCTTT
>TRBD1|TRBV6-1|TRBJ2-1|-
CASSVLLGTGADNEQFF
TGTGCCAGCAGTGTCCTGCTCGGGACAGGGGCTGACAATGAGCAGTTCTTC
>-|TRBV5-4|TRBJ2-7|-
CASSWQSDEQYF
TGTGCCAGCAGCTGGCAGAGCGACGAGCAGTACTTC
>TRBD2|TRBV15|TRBJ2-5|-
CATSRGRPGTSGDKETQYF
TGTGCCACCAGCAGAGGTCGGCCCGGGACTAGCGGGGATAAAGAGACCCAGTACTTC
>TRBD1|TRBV5-5|TRBJ1-4|-
CASSPGSGGWNEKLFF
TGTGCCAGCAGCCCGGGCTCAGGGGGGTGGAATGAAAAACTGTTTTTT
>-|TRBV4-3|TRBJ1-2|-
CASSPSLGTFSYGYTF
TGCGCCAGCAGCCCCTCTTTAGGGACTTTCAGCTATGGCTACACCTTC
>-|TRBV4-3|TRBJ2-7|-
CASSQATNGEQYF
TGCGCCAGCAGCCAGGCGACTAATGGCGAGCAGTACTTC
>TRBD1|TRBV6-5|TRBJ1-4|few
CASSLGTGVWEKLFF
TGTGCCAGCAGTCTCGGGACAGGGGTGTGGGAAAAACTGTTTTTT
>TRBD1|TRBV29-1|TRBJ2-7|-
CSVAGTGDSGYEQYF
TGCAGCGTCGCTGGGACAGGGGATTCGGGTTACGAGCAGTACTTC
>-|TRBV3-1/TRBV3-2|TRBJ2-1|-
CASSPDDRGSYNEQFF
TGTGCCAGCAGTCCCGACGACAGAGGCTCCTACAATGAGCAGTTCTTC
>-|TRBV18|TRBJ1-1|-
CASSPLRQVAEAFF
TGTGCCAGCTCACCGTTACGACAGGTGGCAGAAGCTTTCTTT
>-|TRBV27|TRBJ1-1|-
CASSLSGVDTEAFF
TGTGCCAGCAGTTTATCAGGGGTCGACACTGAAGCTTTCTTT
>TRBD1|TRBV7-2|TRBJ2-1|-
CASSLGQGGEQFF
TGTGCCAGCAGCTTAGGACAGGGGGGTGAGCAGTTCTTC
>TRBD1|TRBV24-1|TRBJ2-1|-
CATSDLWTGGNEQFF
TGTGCCACCAGTGATTTGTGGACAGGGGGCAATGAGCAGTTCTTC
>-|TRBV9|TRBJ2-3|-
CASSVGGADTQYF
TGTGCCAGCAGCGTAGGAGGAGCAGATACGCAGTATTTT
>TRBD1|TRBV6-1|TRBJ2-1|-
CASSETSTTGGWGEQFF
TGTGCCAGCAGTGAAACTAGTACTACAGGGGGCTGGGGTGAGCAGTTCTTC
>-|TRBV5-6|TRBJ1-5|-
CASSFGDQPQHF
TGTGCCAGCAGCTTCGGGGATCAGCCCCAGCATTTT
>-|TRBV24-1|TRBJ2-5|-
CATSDPSEQTQYF
TGTGCCACCAGTGATCCTAGCGAGCAGACCCAGTACTTC
>TRBD2|TRBV2|TRBJ2-3|-
CASSLRGLAGTDTQYF
TGTGCCAGCAGTCTACGGGGACTAGCCGGCACAGATACGCAGTATTTT
>TRBD1|TRBV19|TRBJ1-2|-
CASSIGRTGGGGYTF
TGTGCCAGTAGTATTGGGAGGACAGGGGGAGGTGGCTACACCTTC
>-|TRBV15|TRBJ1-2|-
CATSRDSGGYTF
TGTGCCACCAGCAGAGATTCCGGTGGCTACACCTTC
>TRBD1|TRBV4-1|TRBJ2-2|-
CASSQDRGPTGELFF
TGCGCCAGCAGCCAAGATAGGGGGCCCACCGGGGAGCTGTTTTTT
>TRBD2|TRBV5-6|TRBJ2-7|once
CASSPTVGGVTGTEQYF
TGTGCCAGCAGCCCAACAGTGGGGGGGGTTACGGGGACCGAGCAGTACTTC
>-|TRBV5-6|TRBJ2-5|few
CASSLRGLQETQYF
TGTGCCAGCAGCTTACGGGGATTACAAGAGACCCAGTACTTC
>TRBD2|TRBV7-9|TRBJ2-7|-
CASTKGLAGEQYF
TGTGCCAGCACCAAGGGGCTAGCGGGCGAGCAGTACTTC
>-|TRBV2|TRBJ2-3|-
CASSSGSSTDTQYF
TGTGCCAGCAGCTCGGGGTCTTCTACAGATACGCAGTATTTT
>-|TRBV19|TRBJ2-5|-
CASSIDSGLETQYF
TGTGCCAGTAGTATAGATTCGGGGTTGGAGACCCAGTACTTC
>TRBD2|TRBV27|TRBJ2-5|many
CASSLSGLAAGETQYF
TGTGCCAGCAGTTTATCGGGACTAGCGGCCGGGGAGACCCAGTACTTC
>TRBD2|TRBV19|TRBJ2-2|-
CASSTLGGTGELFF
TGTGCCAGTAGTACCCTGGGGGGGACCGGGGAGCTGTTTTTT
>TRBD2|TRBV5-1|TRBJ2-7|-
CASSSGTRGEQYF
TGCGCCAGCAGCTCCGGGACTAGAGGCGAGCAGTACTTC
>TRBD1|TRBV7-9|TRBJ1-1|-
CASSTTGGGTEAFF
TGTGCCAGCAGTACTACAGGGGGCGGCACTGAAGCTTTCTTT
>TRBD2|TRBV2|TRBJ2-7|-
CASRKGLAGISYEQYF
TGTGCCAGCCGCAAGGGACTAGCGGGTATCTCCTACGAGCAGTACTTC
>TRBD1|TRBV5-4|TRBJ2-7|-
CASSWGTDYEQYF
TGTGCCAGCAGCTGGGGGACAGACTACGAGCAGTACTTC
>TRBD1|TRBV7-3|TRBJ1-1|once
CASSTRQGTEAFF
TGTGCCAGCAGCACCCGACAGGGAACTGAAGCTTTCTTT
>-|TRBV15|TRBJ2-7|few
CATSRDFVSDEQYF
TGTGCCACCAGCAGAGATTTCGTGAGCGACGAGCAGTACTTC
>-|TRBV7-6|TRBJ1-5|-
CASSLAGGGGQPQHF
TGTGCCAGCAGCTTAGCAGGTGGGGGCGGTCAGCCCCAGCATTTT